This T cell receptor (beta chain) was retrieved from a study of cytomegalovirus exposure and HLA in healthy donors. Primers included in the PCR were 60 Vbeta and 13 Jbeta primers. Measured with immunoSEQ multiplex PCR; TCRdb has only the in-frame clones, and not every one. The data contain about 90,000 clones, 50% to 75% of them singletons. General study results and limits: Clonal expansion, a later analysis showed, was greater in HLA-associated TCR beta chains than in equally common others.

To note about this clone: The antigen remains undetermined.

V dropped 6 bases and J dropped 3; count of bases not matched to a gene: 11. There are 16 residues in the CDR3. Germline CDR1 and CDR2: MNHNY and SVGAGI (reference sequence). This rearrangement joins TRBV6-6 to TRBJ1-3; TRBD1 agrees at 7 bases. Source material: PBMCs. The source of this sequence is a man aged 30-40 years in good health and CMV-seronegative. The CDR3, as DNA: TGTGCCAGCAGCTTGAGACAGGGCAACATTGGAAACACCATATATTTT. It is translated as CASSLRQGNIGNTIYF.